A single sample is the source of the 29 T cell receptor beta chains below, sequenced in a study of breast tumors, draining lymph nodes, adjacent tissues. A single record per CDR3 protein comes from TCRdb applying MiXCR to the multiplex PCR reads. The data hold about 180,000 distinct CDR3 sequences, with 30% to 35% observed a single time. Samples came from axillary lymph nodes draining the breast cancer. The sequenced sample consisted of axillary lymph node tissue. These receptors came from a female donor with breast cancer. Some clones in this sample may be carry-over from other donors' samples.

Comments on this clonotype: A single base separates this from a much larger clone, so it may be a read error. The rearrangement links TRBV6-5 to TRBJ1-2; D unclear. The CDR3 spans 16 residues. Germline V CDR1 and CDR2: MNHEY, SVGAGI. The CDR3 DNA reads TGTGCCAGCAGTCACTCGTTTAGTGGGTCTCAAAATGGCCACACCTTC. This encodes CASSHSFSGSQNGHTF.

Concerning this clonotype itself: With a much larger clone just one base away, this may be a read error. This sequence joins TRBV6-6 and TRBJ1-6, with D unresolved. Germline V gives CDR1 MNHNY, CDR2 SVGAGI (reference sequence). This CDR3 has 15 amino acids. CDR3 nucleotides: TGTGCCAGCAGTCCTGACTGGGCGTATAGTTCACCCCTCCACTTT. This codes for CASSPDWAYSSPLHF.

On this clonotype itself: The junction departs from the called germline gene at one end, perhaps through a read error. The rearrangement uses TRBV9 and TRBJ1-3; TRBD1 aligns across 7 bases. This CDR3 contains 11 residues. From germline, CDR1 is SGDLS and CDR2 YYNGEE. The CDR3 region has the DNA TGTGCCAGCAGCGTAGGTACAGGGGACTGTTTT. Residues: CASSVGTGDCF.

This clonotype was counted ten times or more. This rearrangement joins TRBV6-2 or TRBV6-3 to TRBJ2-7, with a weak D call TRBD2 (6 bases). This CDR3 contains 14 residues. Trimming left V 6 bases short and J 2 bases short, with 14 bases between. Germline V gene data show CDR1 as MNHEY and CDR2 as SVGEGT. The CDR3 loop is CASRASGGTYEQYF. CDR3 in DNA: TGTGCCAGCAGGGCCTCTGGCGGGACCTACGAGCAGTACTTC.

This clonotype has at least ten counts. This chain joins TRBV9 and TRBJ1-3; D is unresolved. Trimming shortened V by 0 bases and J by 4 bases, and 8 bases separated the two germline ends. Germline V gives CDR1 SGDLS, CDR2 YYNGEE. The CDR3 sequence is 14 residues long. The CDR3, as DNA: TGTGCCAGCAGCGTAGCTGGGTTCGGAAACACCATATATTTT. The encoded protein is CASSVAGFGNTIYF. Full variable domain (rest looked up from reference TRBV9 and TRBJ1-3): DSGVTQTPKHLITATGQRVTLRCSPRSGDLSVYWYQQSLDQGLQFLIQYYNGEERAKGNILERFSAQQFPDLHSELNLSSLELGDSALYFCASSVAGFGNTIYFGEGSWLTVV.

This clonotype has at least ten counts. V usage is TRBV5-1 and J usage is TRBJ2-3, with D maybe TRBD1 (6 bases). This CDR3 is 14 amino acids long. Germline V gene lookup returns CDR1 SGHRS and CDR2 YFSETQ. V was pared by 0 bases and J by 9 bases, with 14 bases between. CDR3 DNA: TGCGCCAGCAGCTTGGATGGGGGCGCCGGGACGCAGTATTTT. Its protein product is CASSLDGGAGTQYF.

The table lists this clonotype with many counts. The chain joins TRBV5-6 to TRBJ1-2; 8 nucleotides align to TRBD1. V was pared by 4 bases and J by 4 bases, with 3 bases of the junction left unmatched. The CDR3 sequence is 13 residues long. Germline CDR1 is SGHDT and CDR2 is YYEEEE. Here the CDR3 reads CASSQDRAYGYTF. Here the CDR3 DNA reads TGTGCCAGCAGCCAGGACAGGGCCTATGGCTACACCTTC.

This clonotype was seen ten or more times. A read error is possible here, since a much larger clone lies one base away. The rearrangement links TRBV6-5 to TRBJ1-6, with D possibly TRBD1 on 5 matching bases. Germline assignment: CDR1 MNHEY and CDR2 SVGAGI. Trimming left V 5 bases short and J 7 bases short, with 15 bases between. This CDR3 comprises 15 residues. CDR3 protein: CASSHFRDGNSPLHF. The DNA of the CDR3 is TGTGCCAGCAGTCACTTCCGGGACGGGAATTCACCCCTCCACTTT.

This clonotype was seen repeatedly, ten times or more. V is TRBV7-3 and J is TRBJ2-1; tentatively, D is TRBD1 (5 bases). V lost 5 bases to trimming and J lost 9 bases, with 14 bases between them. The CDR3 length is 13 residues. CDR1 SGHTA and CDR2 FQGTGA come from the germline V gene. The CDR3 DNA reads TGTGCCAGCAGCCCCAGGGCGACGGGTGAGCAGTTCTTC. Protein: CASSPRATGEQFF.

The table lists this clonotype with a count of one. This may stem from a read error, because a much larger clone lies one nucleotide away. This chain joins TRBV3-1 and TRBJ2-5, with 7 positions matching TRBD2. V dropped 2 bases and J dropped 1; count of bases not matched to a gene: 7. CDR3 length: 16 amino acids. The germline CDR1 and CDR2 sequences are LGHDT and YNNKEL (reference sequence). The CDR3 sequence is CASSQRSGGIQETQYF. The CDR3 bases are TGTGCCAGCAGCCAACGGTCGGGGGGAATCCAAGAGACCCAGTACTTC.

This clonotype has a count of ten or more. The chain is built from TRBV11-2 and TRBJ1-6; a possible D gene is TRBD1 (5 bases). Germline CDR1 reads SGHAT; CDR2 reads FQNNGV. The CDR3 covers 15 residues. V was cut by 7 bases and J by 0 bases, with 10 bases left in between. The CDR3 coding sequence is TGTGCCAGCACTCTTGACAGCTCCTATAATTCACCCCTCCACTTT. Protein sequence: CASTLDSSYNSPLHF.

This chain joins TRBV20-1 and TRBJ1-5; D is unclear. The V and J ends lost 6 bases and 5 bases respectively, with 14 bases between them. This CDR3 has 13 amino acids. CDR1 is DFQATT and CDR2 is SNEGSKA in the germline V gene (reference sequence). DNA of the CDR3: TGCAGTGCCGGCCTGGGTAGGGATCAGCCCCAGCATTTT. It translates to CSAGLGRDQPQHF.

The V and J genes are TRBV12-3 or TRBV12-4 and TRBJ1-4; 9 bases line up with TRBD1. The CDR3 length is 18 residues. Trimming cost V 6 bases and J 6 bases; bases outside gene matches: 17. The CDR3 loop is CASRYRRQGGRPDEKLFF. The CDR3 nucleotides are TGTGCCAGCAGGTACCGACGACAGGGGGGACGACCGGATGAAAAACTGTTTTTT.

For this clonotype: A junction end diverges from the germline sequence, so it may reflect a read error. V gene TRBV12-3 or TRBV12-4 combines with J gene TRBJ2-3, with D perhaps matching TRBD1 (5 bases). The length of the CDR3 is 14 residues. CDR3 coding DNA: TGTGCCAGCAGGCTAGGGGTGCTGGGTGAAGAACTGTCTTTT. Translating it yields CASRLGVLGEELSF.

This chain uses TRBV7-2 with TRBJ2-2; TRBD2 matches 12 bases. Germline-derived CDR1 and CDR2 are SGHTA and FQGNSA. This CDR3 spans 15 amino acids. V lost 6 bases and J lost 5; bases outside the gene matches: 4. The CDR3 here is CASSRTSGITGELFF. CDR3 sequence (DNA): TGTGCCAGCAGTAGGACTAGCGGGATTACCGGGGAGCTGTTTTTT.

In its sample, this clonotype was seen once. A much larger clonotype is one base distant, so this may be a read error. The chain employs TRBV27 and TRBJ2-3; tentative D call: TRBD2 (5 bases). The CDR3 contains 13 residues. Germline-derived CDR1 and CDR2 are MNHEY and SMNVEV (reference sequence). The CDR3 region has the DNA TGTGCCAGCCTCGGAGGACCGGCAGATACGCCGTATTTT. This encodes CASLGGPADTPYF.

This chain uses TRBV2 with TRBJ1-2; D not certain. V shed 8 bases and J shed 4 bases, with 17 bases lying between them. This CDR3 has 14 residues. Germline values: CDR1 SNHLY, CDR2 FYNNEI. The DNA for the CDR3 is TGTGCCAGCCTGCCCTTTGACCTAGGCTATGGCTACACCTTC. Its translation is CASLPFDLGYGYTF.

This clonotype was recorded many times. The rearrangement uses TRBV27 and TRBJ2-3; TRBD1 is a possible D gene (5 bases). V lost 1 base to trimming and J lost 4 bases, with 12 bases between them. In germline, CDR1 is MNHEY, CDR2 SMNVEV (reference sequence). The CDR3 loop spans 15 amino acids. The CDR3 sequence: CASSLLAGSADTQYF. CDR3 bases: TGTGCCAGCAGTTTATTAGCAGGGTCTGCAGATACGCAGTATTTT.

A note on this clonotype: A read error is likely, as this CDR3 ends without the conserved phenylalanine or tryptophan. The chain employs TRBV5-1 and TRBJ1-2, with D unclear. The CDR3 runs to 16 residues. Between the trimmed V and J ends, which lost 0 bases and 4 bases, there was a span of 16 bases. Germline V gene data show CDR1 as SGHRS and CDR2 as YFSETQ. CDR3 DNA: TGCGCCAGCAGCTTGGAGGTGGACCGCGTCACCTATGGCTACACCCTC. Its translation: CASSLEVDRVTYGYTL.

V is TRBV12-3 or TRBV12-4 and J is TRBJ1-5; 8 bases align to TRBD1. This CDR3 contains 14 residues. V lost 2 bases, J lost 5 bases, and 2 bases stayed unmatched. The chain's CDR3 is CASSLSTGDQPQHF. CDR3 sequence (DNA): TGTGCCAGCAGTTTATCGACAGGGGATCAGCCCCAGCATTTT.

The V and J genes are TRBV11-2 and TRBJ2-3, with 8 nucleotides matching TRBD2. The CDR3 runs 12 residues. J was trimmed by 8 bases and V by 4 bases; bases with no gene match: 2. Germline V gene lookup returns CDR1 SGHAT and CDR2 FQNNGV. CDR3 in amino acids: CASSSGRGTQYF. The DNA for the CDR3 is TGTGCCAGCAGCTCCGGGAGGGGTACGCAGTATTTT.

Details on this clonotype: Given the absence of the conserved phenylalanine or tryptophan at the CDR3 end, a read error is likely. Because the CDR3's place on the DNA is in doubt, the DNA is left out and the CDR3 is given as listed by TCRdb. The chain couples TRBV9 to TRBJ1-5; the table's D call of TRBD1 was not tested on the DNA. Counting both end residues, the CDR3 totals 14 amino acids. CDR1 and CDR2 from the germline V gene are SGDLS and YYNGEE. The CDR3 sequence is CASSVGTGNQPQLQ.

The sample holds a few counts of this clonotype. Its ends do not fully match the called genes, so a read error is possible. The chain links TRBV6-2 or TRBV6-3 to TRBJ2-5; no clear D gene. The V gene's germline CDR1 is MNHEY and CDR2 SVGEGT. The CDR3 runs to 12 residues. For the CDR3, the DNA is TGTGCCAGCAGTCACTCCTATAAGACCCAGTACTTC. Residues: CASSHSYKTQYF.

In nucleotides, the CDR3 is TGTGCCATCAGTGATAAATCGGGGAGCTCCTACAATGAGCAGTTCTTC. The encoded protein is CAISDKSGSSYNEQFF. The V and J genes are TRBV10-3 and TRBJ2-1; D possibly corresponds to TRBD2 (5 bases). The CDR3 loop spans 16 amino acids. Germline V CDR1 and CDR2: ENHRY, SYGVKD. V was trimmed by 3 bases and J by 0 bases, leaving 12 bases between them.

The J gene is TRBJ2-2, the V gene TRBV7-9; 11 nucleotides agree with TRBD2. Unmatched junction bases numbered 4, after V lost 7 bases and J lost 0 bases. The CDR3 has 16 residues. Germline V gene sequence: CDR1 SEHNR, CDR2 FQNEAQ (reference sequence). CDR3 in DNA: TGTGCCAGCACCGATAGCGGGGGGGCGAACACCGGGGAGCTGTTTTTT. Translation gives CASTDSGGANTGELFF.

This clonotype has a count of ten or more. The chain is built from TRBV19 and TRBJ2-7; D is unclear. V lost 5 bases and J 2 bases, leaving 10 bases between the germline ends. Per the germline V gene, CDR1 is LNHDA and CDR2 is SQIVND (reference sequence). The CDR3 is 13 residues long. The CDR3 DNA reads TGTGCCAGTAGTGCACACTCCACCTACGAGCAGTACTTC. It codes for CASSAHSTYEQYF.

This clonotype was seen repeatedly, ten times or more. This chain links TRBV5-1 with TRBJ2-3; TRBD1 agrees at 7 bases. J gave up 3 bases and V 1 base, and 5 bases lay outside the gene matches. Germline V CDR1 and CDR2: SGHRS, YFSETQ. This CDR3 region has 15 residues. Written as DNA, the CDR3 is TGCGCCAGCAGCTTGAAGGGGGCCGTGACAGATACGCAGTATTTT. Protein product: CASSLKGAVTDTQYF.

This clonotype was seen many times. CDR3 nucleotide sequence: TGTGCCTGGAGTCGGCAGGCCCTATCGAAGGCCCAGTACTTC. This gives the protein CAWSRQALSKAQYF. V usage is TRBV30 and J usage is TRBJ2-5; no reliable D call. Trimming removed 2 bases from V and 9 bases from J, with 19 bases in between. The germline V gene encodes CDR1 GTSNPN and CDR2 SVGIG (reference sequence). The CDR3 length is 14 residues.

This clonotype was detected only a few times. A read error is possible here, since a much larger clone lies one base away. The V gene is TRBV5-1, the J gene TRBJ2-7, with a tentative D call TRBD1 (6 bases). Germline lookup yields CDR1 SGHRS and CDR2 YFSETQ. The CDR3 contains 13 residues. As DNA, the CDR3 is TGCGCCAGCAGCCGGACTGGGGGCTACGACCAGTACTTC. Translation: CASSRTGGYDQYF.